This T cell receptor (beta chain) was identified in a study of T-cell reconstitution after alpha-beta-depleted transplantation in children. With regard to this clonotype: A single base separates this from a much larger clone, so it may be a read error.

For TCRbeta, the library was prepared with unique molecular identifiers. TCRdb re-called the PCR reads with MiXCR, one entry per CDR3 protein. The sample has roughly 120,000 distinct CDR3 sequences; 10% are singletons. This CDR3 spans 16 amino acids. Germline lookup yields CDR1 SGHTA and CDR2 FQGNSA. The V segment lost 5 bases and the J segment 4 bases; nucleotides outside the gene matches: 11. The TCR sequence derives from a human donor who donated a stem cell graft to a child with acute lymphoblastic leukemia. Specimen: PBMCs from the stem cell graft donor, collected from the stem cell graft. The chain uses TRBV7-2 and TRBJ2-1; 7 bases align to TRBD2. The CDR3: CASSPQTSWRYNEQFF. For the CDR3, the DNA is TGTGCCAGCAGCCCCCAGACTAGCTGGCGGTACAATGAGCAGTTCTTC.